The clone carrying this TCR beta chain appeared a few times. Its antigen is still unknown. Unique molecular identifiers were used to barcode this TCRbeta library. A single record per CDR3 protein comes from TCRdb applying MiXCR to the PCR reads. The data contain about 830,000 distinct CDR3 sequences, roughly 15% of them singletons. From germline, CDR1 is KGHDR and CDR2 SFDVKD. V lost 3 bases to trimming and J lost 7 bases, with 15 bases between them. CDR3 length: 15 amino acids. The data were taken from a study of T-cell reconstitution after alpha-beta-depleted transplantation in children. The study, taken as a whole, reports: Expanded clones from the graft, numbering several hundred, reportedly supplied alpha-beta T cells about two months after transplant. Most T-cell counts and diversity one year after the transplant came from T cells that were newly produced. After transplant, high TCRbeta diversity at day 60 in some patients arose from surviving recipient T cells and thymic progenitors.

The sequenced sample was PBMCs, mostly from graft donor cells, obtained 360 days after TCRalphabeta/CD19-depleted stem cell transplant. The chain recombines TRBV24-1 with TRBJ2-1; possible D gene TRBD2, 5 bases. The TCR was taken from a male patient younger than 18 who had a stem cell transplant for acute lymphoblastic leukemia, so the T cells may come from the graft donor. CDR3 residues: CATSDPSRTGNEQFF. The CDR3 DNA reads as TGTGCCACCAGTGATCCCTCTAGGACGGGGAATGAGCAGTTCTTC.